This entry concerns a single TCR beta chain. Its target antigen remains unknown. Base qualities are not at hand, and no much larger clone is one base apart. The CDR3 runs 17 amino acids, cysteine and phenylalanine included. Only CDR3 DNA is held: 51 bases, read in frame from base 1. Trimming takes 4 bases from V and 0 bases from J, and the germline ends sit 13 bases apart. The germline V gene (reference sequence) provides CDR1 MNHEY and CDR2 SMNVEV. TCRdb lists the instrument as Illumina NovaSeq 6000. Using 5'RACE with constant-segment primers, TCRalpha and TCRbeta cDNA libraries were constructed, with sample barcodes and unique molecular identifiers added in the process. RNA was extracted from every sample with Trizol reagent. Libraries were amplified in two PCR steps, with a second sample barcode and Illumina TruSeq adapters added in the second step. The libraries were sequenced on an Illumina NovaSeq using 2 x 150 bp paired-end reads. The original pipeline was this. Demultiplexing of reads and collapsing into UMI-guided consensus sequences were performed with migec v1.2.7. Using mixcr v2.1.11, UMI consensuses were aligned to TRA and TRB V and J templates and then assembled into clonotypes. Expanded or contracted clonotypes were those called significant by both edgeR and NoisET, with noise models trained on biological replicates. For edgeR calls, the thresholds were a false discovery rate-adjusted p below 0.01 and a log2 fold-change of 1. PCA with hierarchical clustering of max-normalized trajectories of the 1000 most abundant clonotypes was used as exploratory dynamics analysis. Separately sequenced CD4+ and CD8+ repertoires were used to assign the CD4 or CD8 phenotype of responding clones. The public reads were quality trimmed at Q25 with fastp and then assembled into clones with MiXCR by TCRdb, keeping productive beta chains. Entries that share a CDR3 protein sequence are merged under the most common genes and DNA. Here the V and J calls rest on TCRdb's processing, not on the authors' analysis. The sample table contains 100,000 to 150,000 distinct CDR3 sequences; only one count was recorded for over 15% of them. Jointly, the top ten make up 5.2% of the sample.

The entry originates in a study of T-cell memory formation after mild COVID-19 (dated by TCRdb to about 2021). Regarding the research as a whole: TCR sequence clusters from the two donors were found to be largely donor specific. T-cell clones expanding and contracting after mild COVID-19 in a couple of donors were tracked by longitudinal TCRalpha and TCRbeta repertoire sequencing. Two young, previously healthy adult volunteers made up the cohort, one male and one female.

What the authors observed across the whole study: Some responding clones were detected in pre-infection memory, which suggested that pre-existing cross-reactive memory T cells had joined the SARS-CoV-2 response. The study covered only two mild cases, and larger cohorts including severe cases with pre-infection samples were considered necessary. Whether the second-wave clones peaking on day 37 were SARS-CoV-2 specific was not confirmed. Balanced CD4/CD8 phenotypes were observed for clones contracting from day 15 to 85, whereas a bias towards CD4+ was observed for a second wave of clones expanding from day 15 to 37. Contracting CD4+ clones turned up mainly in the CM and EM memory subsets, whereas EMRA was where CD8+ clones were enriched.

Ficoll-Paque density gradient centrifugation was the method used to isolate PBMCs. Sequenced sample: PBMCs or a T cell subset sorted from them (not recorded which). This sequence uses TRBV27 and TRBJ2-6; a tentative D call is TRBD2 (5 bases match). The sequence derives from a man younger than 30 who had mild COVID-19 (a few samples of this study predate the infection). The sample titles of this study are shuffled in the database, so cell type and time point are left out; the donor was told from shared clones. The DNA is TGTGCCAGCAGTTCCGGACTGCTAAGCTCTGGGGCCAACGTCCTGACTTTC. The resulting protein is CASSSGLLSSGANVLTF.